This T cell receptor beta chain comes out of a study of cytomegalovirus exposure and HLA in healthy donors. Overall study context: From HLA-typed donors, an early data release held some 91 million unique TCRs.

The V end lost 1 base, the J end lost 1 base, and 8 bases lay between the germline ends. CDR1 SGHNT and CDR2 YYREEE come from the germline V gene (reference sequence). This CDR3 spans 14 amino acids. The PCR had 60 Vbeta and 13 Jbeta primers. Generated by immunoSEQ multiplex PCR, the TCRdb table keeps only in-frame clones and is missing some. The sample yields 150,000 to 200,000 clones, around 75% seen once. The rearrangement uses TRBV5-4 and TRBJ1-1, with D possibly being TRBD1 (6 bases). The sample comprised PBMCs. This receptor was identified in a woman aged 25 to 39 in good health and CMV-seronegative. The CDR3 DNA sequence: TGTGCCAGCAGCTTGAAGACAGGGAACACTGAAGCTTTCTTT. Translation: CASSLKTGNTEAFF.